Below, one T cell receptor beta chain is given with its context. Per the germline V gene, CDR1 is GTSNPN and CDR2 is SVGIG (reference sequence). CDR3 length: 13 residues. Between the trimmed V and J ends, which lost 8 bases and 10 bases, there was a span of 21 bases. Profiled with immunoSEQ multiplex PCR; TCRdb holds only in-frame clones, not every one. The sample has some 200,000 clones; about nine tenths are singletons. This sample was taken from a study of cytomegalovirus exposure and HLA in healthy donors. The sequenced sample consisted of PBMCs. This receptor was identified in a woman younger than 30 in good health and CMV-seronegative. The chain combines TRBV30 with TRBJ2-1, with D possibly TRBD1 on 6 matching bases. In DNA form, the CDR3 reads TGTGCCGGCCAGGAGGCAGGGGCTCGGGAGCAGTTCTTC. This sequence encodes CAGQEAGAREQFF.